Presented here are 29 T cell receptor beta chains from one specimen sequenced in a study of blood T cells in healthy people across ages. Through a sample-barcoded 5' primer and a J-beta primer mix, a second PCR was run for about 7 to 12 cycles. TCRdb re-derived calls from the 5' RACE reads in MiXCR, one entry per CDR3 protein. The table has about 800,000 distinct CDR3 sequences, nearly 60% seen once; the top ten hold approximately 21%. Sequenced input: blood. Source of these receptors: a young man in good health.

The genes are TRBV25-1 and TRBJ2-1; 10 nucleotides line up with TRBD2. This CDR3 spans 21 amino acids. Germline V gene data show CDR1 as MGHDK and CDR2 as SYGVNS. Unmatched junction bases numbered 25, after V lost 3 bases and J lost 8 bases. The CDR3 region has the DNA TGTGCCAGCAGTGACCCACTTGTAGAGCGGGAGGGTAAGAGGCAGGGGGATGAGCAGTTCTTC. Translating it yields CASSDPLVEREGKRQGDEQFF.

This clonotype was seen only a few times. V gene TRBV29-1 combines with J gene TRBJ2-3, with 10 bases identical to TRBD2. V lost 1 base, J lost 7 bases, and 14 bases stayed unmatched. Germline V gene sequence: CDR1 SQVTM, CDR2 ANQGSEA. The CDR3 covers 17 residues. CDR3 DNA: TGCAGCGTTGAAGTTCATCGTTCTAGCGGGGGATCATATACGCAGTATTTT. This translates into CSVEVHRSSGGSYTQYF.

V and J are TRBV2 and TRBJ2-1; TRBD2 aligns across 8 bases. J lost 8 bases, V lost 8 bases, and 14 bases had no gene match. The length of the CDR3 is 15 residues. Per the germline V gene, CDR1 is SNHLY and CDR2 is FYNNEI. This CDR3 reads CASFRLGLGAYEQFF. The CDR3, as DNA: TGTGCCAGCTTCCGCTTGGGACTAGGGGCTTATGAGCAGTTCTTC. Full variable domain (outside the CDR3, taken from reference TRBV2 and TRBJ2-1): EPEVTQTPSHQVTQMGQEVILRCVPISNHLYFYWYRQILGQKVEFLVSFYNNEISEKSEIFDDQFSVERPDGSNFTLKIRSTKLEDSAMYFCASFRLGLGAYEQFFGPGTRLTVL.

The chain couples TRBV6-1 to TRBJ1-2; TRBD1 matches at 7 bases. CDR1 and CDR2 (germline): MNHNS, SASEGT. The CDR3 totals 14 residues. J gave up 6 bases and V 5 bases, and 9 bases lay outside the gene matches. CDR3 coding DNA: TGTGCCAGCAGTACGACAGGGCACGGAAATGGCTACACCTTC. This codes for CASSTTGHGNGYTF.

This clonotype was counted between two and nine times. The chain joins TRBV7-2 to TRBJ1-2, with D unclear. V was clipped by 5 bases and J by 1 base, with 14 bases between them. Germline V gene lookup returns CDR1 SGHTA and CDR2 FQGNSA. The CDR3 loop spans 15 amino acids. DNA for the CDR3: TGTGCCAGCAGCCAGAGGGAGATATATAACTATGGCTACACCTTC. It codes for CASSQREIYNYGYTF.

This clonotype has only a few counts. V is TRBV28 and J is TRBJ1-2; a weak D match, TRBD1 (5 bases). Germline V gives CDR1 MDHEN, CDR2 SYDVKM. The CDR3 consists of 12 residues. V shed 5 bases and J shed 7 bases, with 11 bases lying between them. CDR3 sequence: CASSRTGLGYTF. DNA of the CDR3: TGTGCCAGCAGTCGCACAGGACTTGGCTACACCTTC.

This chain's CDR3 is CASSLQASGSYEQYF. The CDR3 DNA reads as TGTGCCAGCAGCTTACAAGCTAGCGGGAGTTACGAGCAGTACTTC. The V and J genes are TRBV7-2 and TRBJ2-7; TRBD2 aligns across 10 bases. This CDR3 has 15 residues. Germline CDR1 SGHTA, CDR2 FQGNSA. V trimming: 2 bases; J trimming: 4 bases; junction bases outside the gene matches: 5. Full variable domain (outside the CDR3, taken from reference TRBV7-2 and TRBJ2-7): GAGVSQSPSNKVTEKGKDVELRCDPISGHTALYWYRQSLGQGLEFLIYFQGNSAPDKSGLPSDRFSAERTGGSVSTLTIQRTQQEDSAVYLCASSLQASGSYEQYFGPGTRLTVT.

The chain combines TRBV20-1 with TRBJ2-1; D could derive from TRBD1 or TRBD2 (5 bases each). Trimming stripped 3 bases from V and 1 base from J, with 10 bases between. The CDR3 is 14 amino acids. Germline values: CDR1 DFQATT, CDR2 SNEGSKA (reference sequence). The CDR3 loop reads CSASGDLSYNEQFF. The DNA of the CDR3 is TGCAGTGCTAGTGGGGACCTATCCTACAATGAGCAGTTCTTC.

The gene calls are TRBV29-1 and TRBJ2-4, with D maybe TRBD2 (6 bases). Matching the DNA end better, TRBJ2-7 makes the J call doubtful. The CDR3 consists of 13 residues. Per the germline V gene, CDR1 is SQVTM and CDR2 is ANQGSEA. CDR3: CSVEQTGEYEQYF. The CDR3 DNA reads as TGCAGCGTTGAGCAGACGGGGGAATACGAGCAGTACTTC.

CDR3 in DNA: TGTGCCAGCACAGCGGGGTTTGCGCAGTTCTTC. Protein product: CASTAGFAQFF. The chain couples TRBV28 to TRBJ2-1, with 7 positions matching TRBD2. This CDR3 is 11 amino acids long. J was trimmed by 12 bases and V by 7 bases; bases with no gene match: 6. Germline CDR1 reads MDHEN; CDR2 reads SYDVKM.

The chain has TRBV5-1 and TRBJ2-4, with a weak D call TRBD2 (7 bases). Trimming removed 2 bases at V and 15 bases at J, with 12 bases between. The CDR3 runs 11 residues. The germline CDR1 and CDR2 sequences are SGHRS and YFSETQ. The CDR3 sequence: CASSFSGGWYF. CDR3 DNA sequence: TGCGCCAGCAGCTTCTCGGGGGGCTGGTACTTC.

The CDR3 DNA follows: TGTGCCAGCAGCGGGACAGGGGGCCTTGAGACCCAGTACTTC. Translating it yields CASSGTGGLETQYF. The chain couples TRBV9 to TRBJ2-5; TRBD1 matches 11 bases. The germline V gene has CDR1 SGDLS and CDR2 YYNGEE. There are 14 residues in the CDR3. The V segment lost 3 bases and the J segment 5 bases; nucleotides outside the gene matches: 3.

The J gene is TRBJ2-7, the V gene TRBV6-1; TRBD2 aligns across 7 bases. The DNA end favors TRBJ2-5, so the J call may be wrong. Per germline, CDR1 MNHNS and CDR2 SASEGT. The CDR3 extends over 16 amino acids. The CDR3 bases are TGTGCCAGCAGTGATCCCCTCGGGAGGCAGTTGGAGACCCAGTACTTC. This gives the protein CASSDPLGRQLETQYF.

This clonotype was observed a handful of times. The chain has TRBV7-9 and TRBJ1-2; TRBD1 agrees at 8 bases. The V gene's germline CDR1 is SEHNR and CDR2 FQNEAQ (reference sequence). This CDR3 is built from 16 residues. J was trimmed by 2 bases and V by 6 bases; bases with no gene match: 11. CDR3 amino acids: CASSQGQGLENYGYTF. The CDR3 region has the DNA TGTGCCAGCAGTCAAGGACAGGGTCTGGAGAACTATGGCTACACCTTC.

The CDR3 nucleotides are TGTGCCAGCGCGGTGAGAGGGGATAGCAATCAGCCCCAGCATTTT. Its protein is CASAVRGDSNQPQHF. The J gene is TRBJ1-5, the V gene TRBV28; the D gene is possibly TRBD1 (5 bases). V was shortened by 8 bases and J by 0 bases, with 14 bases between the two germline ends. The germline CDR1 and CDR2 sequences are MDHEN and SYDVKM. The length of the CDR3 is 15 residues. Variable domain in full (rest from reference TRBV28 and TRBJ1-5): DVKVTQSSRYLVKRTGEKVFLECVQDMDHENMFWYRQDPGLGLRLIYFSYDVKMKEKGDIPEGYSVSREKKERFSLILESASTNQTSMYLCASAVRGDSNQPQHFGDGTRLSIL.

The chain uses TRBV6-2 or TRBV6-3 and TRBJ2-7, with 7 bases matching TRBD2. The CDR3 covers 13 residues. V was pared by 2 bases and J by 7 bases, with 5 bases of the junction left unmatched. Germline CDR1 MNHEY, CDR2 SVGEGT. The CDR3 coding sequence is TGTGCCAGCAGTTACGGGCCAGCGGGAGAGCAGTACTTC. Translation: CASSYGPAGEQYF.

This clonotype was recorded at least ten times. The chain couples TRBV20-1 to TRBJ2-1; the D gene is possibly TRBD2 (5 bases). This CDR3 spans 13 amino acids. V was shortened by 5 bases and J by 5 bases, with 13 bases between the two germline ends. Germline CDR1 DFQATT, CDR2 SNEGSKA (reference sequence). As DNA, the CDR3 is TGCAGTGCTGCTGAGGGAACTAACAATGAGCAGTTCTTC. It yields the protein CSAAEGTNNEQFF.

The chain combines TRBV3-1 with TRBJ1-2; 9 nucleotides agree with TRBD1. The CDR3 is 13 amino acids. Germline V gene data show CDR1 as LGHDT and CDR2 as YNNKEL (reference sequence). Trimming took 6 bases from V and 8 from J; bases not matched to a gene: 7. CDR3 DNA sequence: TGTGCCAGCAGTCCACAGGGGGCGCGAGGCTACACCTTC. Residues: CASSPQGARGYTF.

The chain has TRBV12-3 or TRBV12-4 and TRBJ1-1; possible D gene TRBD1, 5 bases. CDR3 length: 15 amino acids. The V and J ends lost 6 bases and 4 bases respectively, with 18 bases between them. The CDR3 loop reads CASSPTPLGRTEAFF. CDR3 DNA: TGTGCCAGCAGCCCGACCCCCCTGGGACGCACTGAAGCTTTCTTT.

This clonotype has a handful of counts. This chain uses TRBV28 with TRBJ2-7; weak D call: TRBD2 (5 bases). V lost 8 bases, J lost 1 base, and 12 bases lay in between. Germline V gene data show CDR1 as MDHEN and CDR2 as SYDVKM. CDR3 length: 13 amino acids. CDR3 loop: CASREGVSYEQYF. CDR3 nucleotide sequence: TGTGCCAGCCGCGAGGGAGTTTCCTACGAGCAGTACTTC.

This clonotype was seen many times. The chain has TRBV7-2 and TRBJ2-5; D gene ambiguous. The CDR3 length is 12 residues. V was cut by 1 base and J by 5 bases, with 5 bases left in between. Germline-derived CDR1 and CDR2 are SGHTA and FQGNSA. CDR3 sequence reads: CASSLVRETQYF. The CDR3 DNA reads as TGTGCCAGCAGCTTAGTTCGGGAGACCCAGTACTTC.

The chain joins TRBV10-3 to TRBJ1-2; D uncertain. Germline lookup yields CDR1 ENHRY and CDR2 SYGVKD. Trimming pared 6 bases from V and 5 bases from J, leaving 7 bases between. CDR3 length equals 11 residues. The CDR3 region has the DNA TGTGCCATCAGGACGGATTATGGCTACACCTTC. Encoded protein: CAIRTDYGYTF.

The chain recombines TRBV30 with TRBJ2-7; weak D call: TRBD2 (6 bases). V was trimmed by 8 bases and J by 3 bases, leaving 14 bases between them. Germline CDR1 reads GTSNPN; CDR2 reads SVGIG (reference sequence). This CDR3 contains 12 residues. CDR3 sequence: CAGRRGNYEQYF. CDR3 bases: TGTGCCGGACGGAGGGGAAACTACGAGCAGTACTTC.

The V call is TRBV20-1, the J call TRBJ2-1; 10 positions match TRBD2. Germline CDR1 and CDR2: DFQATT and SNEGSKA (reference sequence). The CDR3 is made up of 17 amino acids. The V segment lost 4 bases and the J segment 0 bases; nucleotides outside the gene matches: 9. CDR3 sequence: CSATAGLASSSYNEQFF. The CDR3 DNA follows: TGCAGTGCTACTGCGGGACTAGCGAGCAGCTCCTACAATGAGCAGTTCTTC.

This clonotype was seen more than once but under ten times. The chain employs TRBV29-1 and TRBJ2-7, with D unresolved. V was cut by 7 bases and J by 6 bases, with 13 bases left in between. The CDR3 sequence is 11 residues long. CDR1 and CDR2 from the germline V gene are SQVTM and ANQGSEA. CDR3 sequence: CSGAEGSEQYF. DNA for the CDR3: TGCAGCGGCGCAGAAGGAAGCGAGCAGTACTTC.

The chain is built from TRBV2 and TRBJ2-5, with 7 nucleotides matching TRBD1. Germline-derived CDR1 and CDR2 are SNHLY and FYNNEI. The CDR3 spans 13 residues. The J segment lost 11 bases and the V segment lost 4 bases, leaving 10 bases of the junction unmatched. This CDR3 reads CASSGAVQGEQYF. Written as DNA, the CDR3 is TGTGCCAGCAGTGGGGCGGTCCAGGGGGAGCAGTACTTC.

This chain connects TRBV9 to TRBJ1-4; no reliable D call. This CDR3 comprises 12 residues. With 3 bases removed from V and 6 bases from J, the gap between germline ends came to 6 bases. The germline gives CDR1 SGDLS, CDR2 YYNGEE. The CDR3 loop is CASSEGDEKLFF. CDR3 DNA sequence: TGTGCCAGCAGCGAGGGAGATGAAAAACTGTTTTTT.

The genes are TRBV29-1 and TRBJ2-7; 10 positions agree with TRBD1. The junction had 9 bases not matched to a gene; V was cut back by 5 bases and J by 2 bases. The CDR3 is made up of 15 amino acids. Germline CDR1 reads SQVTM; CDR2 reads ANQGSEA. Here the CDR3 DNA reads TGCAGCGTTTCTCACCGGGACAGGGGCCCCTACGAGCAGTACTTC. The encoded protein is CSVSHRDRGPYEQYF.

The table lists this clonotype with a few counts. The CDR3 coding sequence is TGTGCCAGCAGTGATTCTGGTCAAGAGACCCAGTACTTC. Translated: CASSDSGQETQYF. The rearrangement joins TRBV25-1 to TRBJ2-5, with D unresolved. Trimming took 3 bases from V and 2 from J, leaving 7 bases between them. This CDR3 comprises 13 residues. The germline V gene has CDR1 MGHDK and CDR2 SYGVNS. The full variable domain, completed using reference TRBV25-1 and TRBJ2-5, is EADIYQTPRYLVIGTGKKITLECSQTMGHDKMYWYQQDPGMELHLIHYSYGVNSTEKGDLSSESTVSRIRTEHFPLTLESARPSHTSQYLCASSDSGQETQYFGPGTRLLVL.